Described below is a single T cell receptor (beta chain) sequence and its context. Its antigen is not known. The CDR3 has 15 residues. Trimming stripped 2 bases from V and 7 bases from J, with 15 bases between. Germline CDR1 reads SGHRS; CDR2 reads YFSETQ. The sample comes from a study of CD8 T cells in ankylosing spondylitis. Overall study results and limits: As for the disease-linked clones, they showed a CD8+ phenotype and occurred at relatively low frequencies in peripheral blood. Clones tied to disease were said to be significantly enriched in matched ankylosing spondylitis synovial fluid. What appeared characteristic of ankylosing spondylitis blood was a TCR beta motif of eight highly homologous variants. Certain motif variants had earlier been reported in reactive arthritis synovial fluid and blood.

Quantitative molecular-barcoded 5'-RACE generated the TCR beta libraries. TCRdb fed the 5' RACE reads into MiXCR, producing one record per CDR3 protein. Among about 340,000 distinct CDR3 sequences, 6.5% to 10% were seen once, and the ten largest hold roughly 14%. The source material was blood, either unsorted or a sorted T cell fraction (not recorded which). The J gene is TRBJ2-2, the V gene TRBV5-1; no clear D. This clonotype was sampled from a male donor with ankylosing spondylitis. The CDR3 reads CASSLKTDGVGELFF. The CDR3 bases are TGCGCCAGCAGCTTAAAGACTGACGGTGTCGGGGAGCTGTTTTTT.